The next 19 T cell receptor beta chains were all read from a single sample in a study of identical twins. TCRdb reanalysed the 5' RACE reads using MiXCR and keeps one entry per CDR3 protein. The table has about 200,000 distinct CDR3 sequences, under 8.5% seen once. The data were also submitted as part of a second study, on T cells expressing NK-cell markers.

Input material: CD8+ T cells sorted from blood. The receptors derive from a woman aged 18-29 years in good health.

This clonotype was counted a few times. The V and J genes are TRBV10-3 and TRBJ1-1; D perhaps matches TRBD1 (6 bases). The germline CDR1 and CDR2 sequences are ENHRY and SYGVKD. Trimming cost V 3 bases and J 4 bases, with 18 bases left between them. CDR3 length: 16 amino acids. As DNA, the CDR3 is TGTGCCATCAGTGAACCGGACACCCGAGGGGGCACTGAAGCTTTCTTT. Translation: CAISEPDTRGGTEAFF.

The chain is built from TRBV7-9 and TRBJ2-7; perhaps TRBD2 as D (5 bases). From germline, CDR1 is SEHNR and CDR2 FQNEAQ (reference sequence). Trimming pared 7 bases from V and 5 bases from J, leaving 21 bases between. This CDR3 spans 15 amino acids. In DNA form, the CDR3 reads TGTGCCAGCACTCTCGGTAATACGGGGTATAACGAGCAGTACTTC. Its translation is CASTLGNTGYNEQYF.

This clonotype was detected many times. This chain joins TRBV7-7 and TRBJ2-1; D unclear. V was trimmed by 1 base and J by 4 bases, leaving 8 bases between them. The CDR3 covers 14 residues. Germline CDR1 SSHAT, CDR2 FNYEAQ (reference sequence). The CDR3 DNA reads TGTGCCAGCAGCTTAGGTGTCCGGTACAATGAGCAGTTCTTC. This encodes CASSLGVRYNEQFF.

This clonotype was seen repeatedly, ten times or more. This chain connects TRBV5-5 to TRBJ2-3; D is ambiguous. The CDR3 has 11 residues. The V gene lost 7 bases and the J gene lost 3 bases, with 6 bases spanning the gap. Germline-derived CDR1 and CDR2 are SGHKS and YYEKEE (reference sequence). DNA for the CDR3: TGTGCCAGCTGGGGAACAGATACGCAGTATTTT. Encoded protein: CASWGTDTQYF. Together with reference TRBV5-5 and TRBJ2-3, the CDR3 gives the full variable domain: DAGVTQSPTHLIKTRGQQVTLRCSPISGHKSVSWYQQVLGQGPQFIFQYYEKEERGRGNFPDRFSARQFPNYSSELNVNALLLGDSALYLCASWGTDTQYFGPGTRLTVL.

The CDR3 nucleotides are TGTGCCAGCAGGCCCGGGACGACGAGAAGTGAAAAACTGTTTTTT. Amino acids: CASRPGTTRSEKLFF. The chain couples TRBV27 to TRBJ1-4; maybe TRBD1 (5 bases). The CDR3 length is 15 residues. Trimming cost V 6 bases and J 7 bases, with 18 bases left between them. The V gene's germline CDR1 is MNHEY and CDR2 SMNVEV (reference sequence).

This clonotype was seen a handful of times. CDR3 region: CASSFLSSHEQYF. The CDR3 nucleotides are TGTGCCAGCAGCTTTCTGTCGTCCCACGAGCAGTACTTC. The chain employs TRBV11-2 and TRBJ2-7; D not resolved. The CDR3 has 13 residues. V dropped 3 bases and J dropped 5 bases, with 11 bases sitting between them. CDR1 SGHAT and CDR2 FQNNGV come from the germline V gene. The full variable domain, completed using reference TRBV11-2 and TRBJ2-7, is EAGVAQSPRYKIIEKRQSVAFWCNPISGHATLYWYQQILGQGPKLLIQFQNNGVVDDSQLPKDRFSAERLKGVDSTLKIQPAKLEDSAVYLCASSFLSSHEQYFGPGTRLTVT.

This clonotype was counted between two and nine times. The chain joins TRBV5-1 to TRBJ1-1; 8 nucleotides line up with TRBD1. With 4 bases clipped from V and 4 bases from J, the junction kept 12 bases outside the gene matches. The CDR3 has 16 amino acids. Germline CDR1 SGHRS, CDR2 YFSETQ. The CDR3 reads CASSQDREVGSTEAFF. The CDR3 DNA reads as TGCGCCAGCAGCCAGGACAGGGAGGTGGGGAGCACTGAAGCTTTCTTT.

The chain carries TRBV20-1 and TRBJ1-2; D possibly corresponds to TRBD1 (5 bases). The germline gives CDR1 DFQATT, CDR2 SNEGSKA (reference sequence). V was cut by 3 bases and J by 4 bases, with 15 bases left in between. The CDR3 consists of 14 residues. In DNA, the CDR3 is TGCAGTGCTAGGGGGGGGTCCATGATCTATGGCTACACCTTC. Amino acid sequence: CSARGGSMIYGYTF.

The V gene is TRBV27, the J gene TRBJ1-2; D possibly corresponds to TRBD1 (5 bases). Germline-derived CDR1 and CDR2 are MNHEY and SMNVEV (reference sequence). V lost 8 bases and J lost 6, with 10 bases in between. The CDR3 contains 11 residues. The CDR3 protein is CASGGLDGYTF. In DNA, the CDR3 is TGTGCCAGCGGGGGTCTCGATGGCTACACCTTC.

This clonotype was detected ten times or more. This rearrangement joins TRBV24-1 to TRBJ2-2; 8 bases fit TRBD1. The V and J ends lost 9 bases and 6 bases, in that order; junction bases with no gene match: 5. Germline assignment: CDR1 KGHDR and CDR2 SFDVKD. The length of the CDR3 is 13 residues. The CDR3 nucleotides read TGTGCCACCTCGACAGGGGATGCCGGGGAGCTGTTTTTT. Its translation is CATSTGDAGELFF.

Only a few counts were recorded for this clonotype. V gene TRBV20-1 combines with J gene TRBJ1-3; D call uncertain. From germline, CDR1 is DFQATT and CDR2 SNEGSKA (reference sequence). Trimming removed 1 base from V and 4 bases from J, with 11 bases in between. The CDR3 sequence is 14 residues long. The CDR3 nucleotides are TGCAGTGCTAGAGCTCGGGGTGGAGGAAACACCATATATTTT. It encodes CSARARGGGNTIYF.

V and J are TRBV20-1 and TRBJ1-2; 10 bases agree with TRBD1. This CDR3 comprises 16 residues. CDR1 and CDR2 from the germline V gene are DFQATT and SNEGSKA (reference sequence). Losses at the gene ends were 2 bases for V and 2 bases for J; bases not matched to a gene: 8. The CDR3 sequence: CSARPMTGGFNYGYTF. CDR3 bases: TGCAGTGCTAGACCGATGACAGGGGGCTTCAACTATGGCTACACCTTC.

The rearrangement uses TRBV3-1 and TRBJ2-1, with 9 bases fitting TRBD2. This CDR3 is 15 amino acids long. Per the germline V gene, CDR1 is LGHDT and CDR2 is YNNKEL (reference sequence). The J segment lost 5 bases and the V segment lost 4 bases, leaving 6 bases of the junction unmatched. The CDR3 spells CASSPVLAGNNEQFF. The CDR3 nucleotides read TGTGCCAGCAGCCCCGTCCTAGCGGGGAACAATGAGCAGTTCTTC.

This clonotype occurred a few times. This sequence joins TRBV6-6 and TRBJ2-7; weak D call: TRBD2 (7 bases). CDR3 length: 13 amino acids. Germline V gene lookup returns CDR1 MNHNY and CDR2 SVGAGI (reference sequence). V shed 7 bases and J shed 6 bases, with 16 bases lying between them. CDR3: CASTKGGGGEQYF. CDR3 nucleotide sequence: TGTGCCAGCACCAAGGGGGGCGGGGGCGAGCAGTACTTC.

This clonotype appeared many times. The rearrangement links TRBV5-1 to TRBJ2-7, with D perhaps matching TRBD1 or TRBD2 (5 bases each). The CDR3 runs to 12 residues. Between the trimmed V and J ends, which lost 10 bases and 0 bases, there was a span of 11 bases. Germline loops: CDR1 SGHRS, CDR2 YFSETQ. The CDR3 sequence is CASRGSSYEQYF. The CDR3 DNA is TGCGCCTCCCGGGGCTCCTCCTACGAGCAGTACTTC.

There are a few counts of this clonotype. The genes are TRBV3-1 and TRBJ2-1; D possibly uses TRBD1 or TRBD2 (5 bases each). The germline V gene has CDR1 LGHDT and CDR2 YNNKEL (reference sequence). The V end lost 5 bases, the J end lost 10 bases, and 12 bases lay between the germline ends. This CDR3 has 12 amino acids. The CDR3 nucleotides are TGTGCCAGCAGCTTTCAAGGGACGGAGCAGTTCTTC. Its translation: CASSFQGTEQFF.

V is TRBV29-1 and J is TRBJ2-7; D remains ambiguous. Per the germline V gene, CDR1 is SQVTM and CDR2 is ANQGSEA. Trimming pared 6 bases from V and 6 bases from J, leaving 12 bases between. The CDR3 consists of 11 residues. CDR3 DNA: TGCAGCGTGGGGTTGATGGGCGAGCAGTACTTC. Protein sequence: CSVGLMGEQYF.

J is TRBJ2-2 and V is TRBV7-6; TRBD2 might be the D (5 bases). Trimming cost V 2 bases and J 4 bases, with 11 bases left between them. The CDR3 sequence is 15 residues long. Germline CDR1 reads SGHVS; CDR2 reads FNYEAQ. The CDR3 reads CASSLLRGITGELFF. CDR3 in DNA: TGTGCCAGCAGCTTATTGAGAGGGATCACCGGGGAGCTGTTTTTT.

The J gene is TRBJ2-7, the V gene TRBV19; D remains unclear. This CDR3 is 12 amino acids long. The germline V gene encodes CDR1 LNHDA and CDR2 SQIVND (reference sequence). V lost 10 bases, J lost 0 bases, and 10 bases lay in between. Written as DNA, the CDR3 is TGTGCCACCTTGGCAAGCTCCTACGAGCAGTACTTC. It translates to CATLASSYEQYF.